What follows describes a single T cell receptor beta chain. The data derive from a study of shared clonotypes between healthy human individuals. The assay was immunoSEQ multiplex PCR, and TCRdb's table has in-frame clones only and misses some. The sample contains some 1.5 million clones, approximately 98% of which appear only once. Between the trimmed V and J ends, which lost 2 bases and 5 bases, there was a span of 2 bases. Germline CDR1 and CDR2: PRHDT and FYEKMQ (reference sequence). The CDR3 is 11 residues long. This clonotype was sampled from a young man in good health. The V and J genes are TRBV13 and TRBJ2-3, with D hard to call. Sequencing was done on a sample of naive CD4+ T cells sorted from blood. As for subset: CD45RA+ positively selected. CDR3 amino acids: CASSLRDTQYF. CDR3 DNA sequence: TGTGCCAGCAGCTTAAGAGATACGCAGTATTTT.